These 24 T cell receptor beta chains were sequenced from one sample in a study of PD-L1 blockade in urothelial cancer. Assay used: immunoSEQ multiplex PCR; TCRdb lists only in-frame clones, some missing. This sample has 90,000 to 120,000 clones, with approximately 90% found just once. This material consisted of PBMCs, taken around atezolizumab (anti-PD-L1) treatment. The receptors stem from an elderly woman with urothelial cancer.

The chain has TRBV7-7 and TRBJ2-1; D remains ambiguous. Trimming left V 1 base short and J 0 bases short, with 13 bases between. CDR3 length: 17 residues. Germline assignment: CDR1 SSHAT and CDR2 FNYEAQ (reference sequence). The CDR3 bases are TGTGCCAGCAGCTTAGGCGGCGGAAGAAGCTCCTACAATGAGCAGTTCTTC. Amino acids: CASSLGGGRSSYNEQFF. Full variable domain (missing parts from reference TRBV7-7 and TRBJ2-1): GAGVSQSPRYKVTKRGQDVTLRCDPISSHATLYWYQQALGQGPEFLTYFNYEAQPDKSGLPSDRFSAERPEGSISTLTIQRTEQRDSAMYRCASSLGGGRSSYNEQFFGPGTRLTVL.

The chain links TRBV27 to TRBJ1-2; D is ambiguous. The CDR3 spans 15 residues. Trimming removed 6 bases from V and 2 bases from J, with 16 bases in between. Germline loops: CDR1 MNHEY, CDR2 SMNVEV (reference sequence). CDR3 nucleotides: TGTGCCAGCAGGTCCCCGGCGGAGCTAAACTATGGCTACACCTTC. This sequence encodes CASRSPAELNYGYTF.

This chain's CDR3 is CASSPRQGNQPQHF. The DNA for the CDR3 is TGTGCCAGCAGCCCCAGACAGGGCAATCAGCCCCAGCATTTT. The rearrangement links TRBV6-6 to TRBJ1-5; maybe TRBD1 (6 bases). Germline V CDR1 and CDR2: MNHNY, SVGAGI (reference sequence). The V gene lost 6 bases and the J gene lost 2 bases, with 11 bases spanning the gap. The CDR3 runs to 14 residues.

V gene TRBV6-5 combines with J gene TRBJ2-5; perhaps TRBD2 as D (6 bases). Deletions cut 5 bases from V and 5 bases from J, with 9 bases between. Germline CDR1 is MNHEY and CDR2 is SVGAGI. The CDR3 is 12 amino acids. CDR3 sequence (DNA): TGTGCCAGCAGTCGGGGGATGGAGACCCAGTACTTC. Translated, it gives CASSRGMETQYF.

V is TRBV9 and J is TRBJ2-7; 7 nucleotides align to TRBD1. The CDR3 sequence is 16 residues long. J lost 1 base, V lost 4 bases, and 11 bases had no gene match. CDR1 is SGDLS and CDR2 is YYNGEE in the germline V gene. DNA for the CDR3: TGTGCCAGCAGCTTACAACCCACGACAGGGTCCTACGAGCAGTACTTC. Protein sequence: CASSLQPTTGSYEQYF.

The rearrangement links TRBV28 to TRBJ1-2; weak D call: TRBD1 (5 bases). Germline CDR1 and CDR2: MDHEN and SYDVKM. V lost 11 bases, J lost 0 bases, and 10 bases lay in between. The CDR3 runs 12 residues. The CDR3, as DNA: TGTGCCTCAGGGAATACTAACTATGGCTACACCTTC. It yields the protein CASGNTNYGYTF.

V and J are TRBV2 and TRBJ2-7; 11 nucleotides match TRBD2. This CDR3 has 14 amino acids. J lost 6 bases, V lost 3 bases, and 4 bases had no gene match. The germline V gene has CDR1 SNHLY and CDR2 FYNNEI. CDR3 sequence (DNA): TGTGCCAGCAGTGAGGGACTAGCGGTGGGCGAGCAGTACTTC. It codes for CASSEGLAVGEQYF.

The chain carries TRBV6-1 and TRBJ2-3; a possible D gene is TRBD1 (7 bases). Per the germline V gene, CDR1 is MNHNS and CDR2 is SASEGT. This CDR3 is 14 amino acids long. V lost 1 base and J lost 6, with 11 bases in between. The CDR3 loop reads CASSEVQGRDTQYF. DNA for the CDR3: TGTGCCAGCAGTGAAGTACAGGGGAGGGATACGCAGTATTTT.

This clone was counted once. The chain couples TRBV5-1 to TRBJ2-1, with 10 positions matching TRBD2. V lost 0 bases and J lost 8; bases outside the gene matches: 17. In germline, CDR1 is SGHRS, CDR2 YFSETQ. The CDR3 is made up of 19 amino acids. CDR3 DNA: TGCGCCAGCAGCTTGGAGGCTAGCGGGAGACCCAGTGATACACATGAGCAGTTCTTC. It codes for CASSLEASGRPSDTHEQFF.

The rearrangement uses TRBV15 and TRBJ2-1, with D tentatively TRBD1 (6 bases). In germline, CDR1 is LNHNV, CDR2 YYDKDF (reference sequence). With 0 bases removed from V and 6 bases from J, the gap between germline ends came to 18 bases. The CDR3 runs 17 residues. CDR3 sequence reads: CATSRDLLATGSNEQFF. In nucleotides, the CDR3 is TGTGCCACCAGCAGAGATTTGTTAGCTACAGGGTCCAATGAGCAGTTCTTC.

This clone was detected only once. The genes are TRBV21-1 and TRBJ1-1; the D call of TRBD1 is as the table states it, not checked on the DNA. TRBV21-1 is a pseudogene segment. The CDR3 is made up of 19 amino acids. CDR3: CASSKGARASPANNTEAFF. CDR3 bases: TGTGCCAGCAGCAAAGGAGCCAGGGCCTCCCCGGCCAATAACACTGAAGCTTTCTTT.

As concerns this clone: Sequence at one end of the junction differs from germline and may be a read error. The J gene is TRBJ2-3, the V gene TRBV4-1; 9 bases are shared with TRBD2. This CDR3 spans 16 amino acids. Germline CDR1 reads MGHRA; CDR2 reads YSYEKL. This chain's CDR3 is CASSQASGMSTYTQYF. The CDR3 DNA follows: TGCGCCAGCAGCCAAGCTAGCGGGATGTCCACATATACGCAGTATTTT.

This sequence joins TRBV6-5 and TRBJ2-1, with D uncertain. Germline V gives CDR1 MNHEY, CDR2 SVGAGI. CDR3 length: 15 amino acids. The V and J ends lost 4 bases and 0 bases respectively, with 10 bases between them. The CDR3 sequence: CASSFLSSSYNEQFF. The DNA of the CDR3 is TGTGCCAGCAGTTTCCTGTCGAGCTCCTACAATGAGCAGTTCTTC.

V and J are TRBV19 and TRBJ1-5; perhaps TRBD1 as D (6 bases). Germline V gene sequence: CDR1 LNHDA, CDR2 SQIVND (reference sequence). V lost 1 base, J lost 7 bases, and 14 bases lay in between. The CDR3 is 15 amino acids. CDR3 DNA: TGTGCCAGTAGTATAGTGGGGGCAGGGGCCCAGCCCCAGCATTTT. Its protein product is CASSIVGAGAQPQHF.

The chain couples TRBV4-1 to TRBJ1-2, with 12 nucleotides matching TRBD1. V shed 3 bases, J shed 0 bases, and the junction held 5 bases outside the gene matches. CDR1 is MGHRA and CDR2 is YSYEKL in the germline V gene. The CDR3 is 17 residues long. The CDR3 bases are TGCGCCAGCAGCCACCAGGGACAGGGGGCGCCTAACTATGGCTACACCTTC. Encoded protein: CASSHQGQGAPNYGYTF.

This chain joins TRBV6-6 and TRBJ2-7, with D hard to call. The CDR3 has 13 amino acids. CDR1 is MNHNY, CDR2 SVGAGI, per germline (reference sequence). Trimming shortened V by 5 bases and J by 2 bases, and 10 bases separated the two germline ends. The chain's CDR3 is CASSPQVPYEQYF. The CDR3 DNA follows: TGTGCCAGCAGTCCGCAGGTCCCCTACGAGCAGTACTTC.

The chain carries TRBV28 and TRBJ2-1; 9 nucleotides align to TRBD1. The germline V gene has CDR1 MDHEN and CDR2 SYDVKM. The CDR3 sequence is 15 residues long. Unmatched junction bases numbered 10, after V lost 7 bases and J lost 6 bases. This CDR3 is CASTPRDRVRNEQFF. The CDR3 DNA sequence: TGTGCCAGCACGCCCCGGGACAGGGTCCGCAATGAGCAGTTCTTC. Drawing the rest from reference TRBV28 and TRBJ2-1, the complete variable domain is DVKVTQSSRYLVKRTGEKVFLECVQDMDHENMFWYRQDPGLGLRLIYFSYDVKMKEKGDIPEGYSVSREKKERFSLILESASTNQTSMYLCASTPRDRVRNEQFFGPGTRLTVL.

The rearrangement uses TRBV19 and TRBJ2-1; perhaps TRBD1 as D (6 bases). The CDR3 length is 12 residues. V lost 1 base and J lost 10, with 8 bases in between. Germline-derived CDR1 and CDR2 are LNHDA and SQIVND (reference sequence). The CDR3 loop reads CASSIVGAEQFF. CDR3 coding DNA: TGTGCCAGTAGTATAGTGGGGGCGGAGCAGTTCTTC.

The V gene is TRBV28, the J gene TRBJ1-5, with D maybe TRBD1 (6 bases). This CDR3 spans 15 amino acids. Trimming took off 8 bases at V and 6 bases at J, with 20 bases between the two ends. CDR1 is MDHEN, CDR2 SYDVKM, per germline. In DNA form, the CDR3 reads TGTGCCAGCGCCCCAAGGGGGGGCTTAGGTCAGCCCCAGCATTTT. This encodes CASAPRGGLGQPQHF.

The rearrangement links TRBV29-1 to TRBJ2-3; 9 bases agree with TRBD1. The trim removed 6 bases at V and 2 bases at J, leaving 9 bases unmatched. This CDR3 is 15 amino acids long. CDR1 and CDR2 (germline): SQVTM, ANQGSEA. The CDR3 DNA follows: TGCAGCGTCATGGACAGGGGCACTTCCACAGATACGCAGTATTTT. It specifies CSVMDRGTSTDTQYF.

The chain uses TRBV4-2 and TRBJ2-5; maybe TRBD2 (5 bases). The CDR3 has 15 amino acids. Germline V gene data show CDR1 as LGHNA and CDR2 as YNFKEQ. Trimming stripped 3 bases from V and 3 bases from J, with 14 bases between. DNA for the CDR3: TGTGCCAGCAGCCAGACCGGGGTTACAGAAGAGACCCAGTACTTC. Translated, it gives CASSQTGVTEETQYF.

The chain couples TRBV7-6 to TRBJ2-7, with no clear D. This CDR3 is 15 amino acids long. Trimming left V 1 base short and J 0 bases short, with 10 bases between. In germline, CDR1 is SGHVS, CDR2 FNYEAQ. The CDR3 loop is CASSLVADSSYEQYF. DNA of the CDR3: TGTGCCAGCAGCTTAGTCGCGGATAGCTCCTACGAGCAGTACTTC. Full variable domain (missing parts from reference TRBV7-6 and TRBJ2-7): GAGVSQSPRYKVTKRGQDVALRCDPISGHVSLYWYRQALGQGPEFLTYFNYEAQQDKSGLPNDRFSAERPEGSISTLTIQRTEQRDSAMYRCASSLVADSSYEQYFGPGTRLTVT.

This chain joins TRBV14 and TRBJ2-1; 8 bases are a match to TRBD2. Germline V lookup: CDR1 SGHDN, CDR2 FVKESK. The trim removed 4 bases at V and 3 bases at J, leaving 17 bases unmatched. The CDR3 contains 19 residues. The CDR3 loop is CASSLKPGRRTSYYNEQFF. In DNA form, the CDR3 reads TGTGCCAGCAGCCTGAAGCCGGGACGGCGGACTAGCTACTACAATGAGCAGTTCTTC.

The CDR3 bases are TGTGCCAGCAGCTTACGATTAGCGGGAGGCTACGAGCAGTACTTC. As protein: CASSLRLAGGYEQYF. V is TRBV7-2 and J is TRBJ2-7, with TRBD2 matching 10 bases. The germline CDR1 and CDR2 sequences are SGHTA and FQGNSA. The ends lost 2 bases at V and 3 bases at J; junction bases unmatched: 4. The CDR3 covers 15 residues.